The entry below describes one TCR beta chain. The assay was immunoSEQ multiplex PCR, and TCRdb's table has in-frame clones only and misses some. The sample includes around 100,000 clones, 70% to 90% seen only once; the top ten take less than 2.5%. The sample belongs to a study of blood T cell repertoires in COVID-19. At the level of the study: Some COVID-19 samples were acute and others convalescent; all came from the United States, Italy and Spain. T cells, B-cell-depleted T cells, or PBMCs supplied cDNA or gDNA.

The CDR3 loop spans 15 amino acids. V lost 3 bases to trimming and J lost 4 bases; unmatched junction nucleotides: 4. Germline CDR1 reads LNHDA; CDR2 reads SQIVND (reference sequence). The sequenced sample consisted of peripheral blood. This sequence was found in a human donor in a cohort sampled during active COVID-19. V usage is TRBV19 and J usage is TRBJ2-2; 8 bases match TRBD1. The CDR3, as DNA: TGTGCCAGTAGTATCACAGGGGGAGTCACCGGGGAGCTGTTTTTT. Translating gives CASSITGGVTGELFF.